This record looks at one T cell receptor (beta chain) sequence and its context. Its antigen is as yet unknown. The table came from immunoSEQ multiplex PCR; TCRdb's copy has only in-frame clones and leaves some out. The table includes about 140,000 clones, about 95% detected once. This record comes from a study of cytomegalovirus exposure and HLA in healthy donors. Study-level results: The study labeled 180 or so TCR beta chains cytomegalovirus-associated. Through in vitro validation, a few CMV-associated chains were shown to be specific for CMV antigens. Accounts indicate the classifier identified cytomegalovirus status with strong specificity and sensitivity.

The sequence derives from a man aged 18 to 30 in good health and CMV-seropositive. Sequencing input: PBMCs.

This chain's CDR3 is CASFTGGNTEAFF. In DNA form, the CDR3 reads TGTGCCAGTTTTACAGGGGGAAACACTGAAGCTTTCTTT. The genes are TRBV6-4 and TRBJ1-1; 8 bases match TRBD1. The CDR3 covers 13 residues. CDR1 MRHNA and CDR2 SNTAGT come from the germline V gene. The J segment lost 2 bases and the V segment lost 9 bases, leaving 5 bases of the junction unmatched.